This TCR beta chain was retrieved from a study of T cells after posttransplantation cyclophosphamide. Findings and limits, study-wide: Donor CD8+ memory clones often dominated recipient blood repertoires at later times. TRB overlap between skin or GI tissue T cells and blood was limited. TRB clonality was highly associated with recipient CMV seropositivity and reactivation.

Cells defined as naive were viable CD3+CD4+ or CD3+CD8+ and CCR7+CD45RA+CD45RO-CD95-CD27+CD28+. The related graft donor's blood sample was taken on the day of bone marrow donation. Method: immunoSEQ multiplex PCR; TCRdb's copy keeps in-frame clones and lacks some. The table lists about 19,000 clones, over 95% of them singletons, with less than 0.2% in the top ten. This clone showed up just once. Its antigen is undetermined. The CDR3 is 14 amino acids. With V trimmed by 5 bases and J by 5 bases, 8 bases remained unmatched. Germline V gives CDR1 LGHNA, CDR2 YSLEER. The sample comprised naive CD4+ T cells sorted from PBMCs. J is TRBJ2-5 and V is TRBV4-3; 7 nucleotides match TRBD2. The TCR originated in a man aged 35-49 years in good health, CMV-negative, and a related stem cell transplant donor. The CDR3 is CASSRAGVGETQYF. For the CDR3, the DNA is TGCGCCAGCAGCAGGGCGGGAGTGGGGGAGACCCAGTACTTC.